This TCR beta chain was found in a study of T cell responses to AZD1222 COVID-19 vaccine. Whole-study context: Whether given at about 4 or about 12 weeks, second doses were pooled.

About this clone: No antigen is known for it.

Assay used: immunoSEQ multiplex PCR; TCRdb lists only in-frame clones, some missing. Of 150,000 or so clones in the sample, roughly 90% were seen once. Notes on the study in general: There were mostly white British donors and more females than males, and clonal diversity was possibly underestimated. With dominance at 160-218 and 743-854, vaccine-associated CD4 TCRs spanned spike.

Specimen: peripheral blood, collected on day 0 of AZD1222 vaccination. This sequence originates from an adult in good health.

CDR3 sequence (DNA): TGTGCCAGCAGTGACACAGGGGGCGCCCTCTACGAGCAGTACTTC. Its translation: CASSDTGGALYEQYF. The V gene is TRBV25-1, the J gene TRBJ2-7, with 9 positions matching TRBD1. This CDR3 has 15 residues. V trimming: 3 bases; J trimming: 3 bases; junction bases outside the gene matches: 6. Germline lookup yields CDR1 MGHDK and CDR2 SYGVNS.